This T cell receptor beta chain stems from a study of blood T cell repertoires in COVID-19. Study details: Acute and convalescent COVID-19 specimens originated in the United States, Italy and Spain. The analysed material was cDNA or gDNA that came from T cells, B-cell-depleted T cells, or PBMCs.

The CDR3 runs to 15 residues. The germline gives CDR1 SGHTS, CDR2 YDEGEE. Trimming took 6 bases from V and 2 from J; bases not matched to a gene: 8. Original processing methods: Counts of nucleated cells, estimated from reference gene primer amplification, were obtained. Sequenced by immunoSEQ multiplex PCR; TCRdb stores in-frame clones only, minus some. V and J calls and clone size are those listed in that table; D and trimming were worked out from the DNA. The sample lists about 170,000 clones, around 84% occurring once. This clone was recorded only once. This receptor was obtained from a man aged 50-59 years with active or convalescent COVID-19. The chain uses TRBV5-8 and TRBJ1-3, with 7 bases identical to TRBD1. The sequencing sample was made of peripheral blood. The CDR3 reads CASNTGDTTGNTIYF. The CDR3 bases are TGTGCCAGCAACACAGGGGACACTACTGGAAACACCATATATTTT.